This TCR beta chain was profiled in a study of blood T cells in healthy people across ages. Study-wide results and caveats: Changes seen in expanded clonotypes were possibly confounded by donor CMV status left unknown.

This clonotype appeared a few times. Its antigen is not known. The authors ran a second PCR of about 7 to 11 cycles using a sample-barcoded 5' primer and a J-beta primer mix. TCRdb redid the calling of the 5' RACE reads with MiXCR, one entry per CDR3 protein. This table holds 550,000 to 800,000 distinct CDR3 sequences, 20% to 25% found once. This CDR3 is built from 18 residues. Germline CDR1 SGHDT, CDR2 YYEEEE. Trimming removed 4 bases from V and 8 bases from J; junction bases left unmatched: 15. The sequenced sample was blood. The chain carries TRBV5-6 and TRBJ2-1; TRBD2 matches 13 bases. The source is a man between 65 and 85 years old in good health. CDR3 DNA: TGTGCCAGCAGCCGGGGACTAGCGGGACCACCTAGGGGACATGAGCAGTTCTTC. Translation: CASSRGLAGPPRGHEQFF. Full variable domain (remainder filled in from reference TRBV5-6 and TRBJ2-1): DAGVTQSPTHLIKTRGQQVTLRCSPKSGHDTVSWYQQALGQGPQFIFQYYEEEERQRGNFPDRFSGHQFPNYSSELNVNALLLGDSALYLCASSRGLAGPPRGHEQFFGPGTRLTVL.